This T cell receptor (beta chain) was captured in a study of OX40 agonist ivuxolimab in advanced cancers. Germline V gene lookup returns CDR1 MDHEN and CDR2 SYDVKM. This CDR3 comprises 18 residues. V shed 5 bases and J shed 2 bases, with 22 bases lying between them. Here immunoSEQ multiplex PCR was the method, and the copy in TCRdb shows in-frame clones only, minus some. The sample includes 70,000 to 85,000 clones, about nine tenths of them seen just once. The chain recombines TRBV28 with TRBJ1-5; possibly TRBD1 for D (5 bases). Sequencing was performed on CD4+ or CD8+ T cells sorted from blood, taken in a trial of the OX40 agonist ivuxolimab. This clonotype originated in an adult with an advanced solid tumor such as melanoma, head and neck, liver or kidney cancer. The CDR3 reads CASSTPTGAGVGNQPQHF. CDR3 bases: TGTGCCAGCAGTACCCCAACCGGTGCGGGGGTGGGCAATCAGCCCCAGCATTTT.